This T cell receptor beta chain emerged from a study of T-cell memory formation after mild COVID-19. Study-level results: While clones contracting from day 15 to 85 were balanced between CD4 and CD8, later expanders leaned CD4+. Contracting CD8+ clones were enriched in EMRA, CD4+ mainly in CM and EM.

A remark on this clonotype: What it binds is unknown.

One entry per CDR3 protein results from TCRdb running MiXCR on the 5' RACE reads. The sample records almost 350,000 distinct CDR3 sequences, less than 25% being singletons. The V gene lost 6 bases and the J gene lost 2 bases, with 20 bases spanning the gap. Germline V lookup: CDR1 MDHEN, CDR2 SYDVKM. CDR3 length equals 17 residues. This receptor was taken from a man younger than 35 who had mild COVID-19 (a few samples of this study predate the infection). Cell type and time point are not known. Specimen: PBMCs or a T cell subset sorted from them (not recorded which). The V gene is TRBV28, the J gene TRBJ2-1; D possibly uses TRBD1 or TRBD2 (5 bases each). CDR3 amino acids: CASSHEGTRTPYNEQFF. The DNA of the CDR3 is TGTGCCAGCAGCCACGAGGGGACGAGGACTCCCTACAATGAGCAGTTCTTC.